These T cell receptor beta chains were read from a single sample in a study of T cells in Graves' hyperthyroidism and ophthalmopathy. TCRdb used MiXCR to reprocess the multiplex PCR reads, holding one entry per CDR3 protein. The sample records roughly 400,000 distinct CDR3 sequences, around 15% being singletons. Sequencing used blood. The receptors were sampled from a man between 50 and 59 years old with Graves' ophthalmopathy. Each CDR3 is given with its conserved first and last residue. The order of the fields is clone size, D gene, V gene, J gene, CDR3 DNA, CDR3 protein. A D gene is named only where the DNA matches it firmly. Clone size is stated in some rows and not others, as once, few, many or a class when expanded.

few,NA,TRBV6-2/TRBV6-3,TRBJ2-5,TGTGCCAGCCGAGGGAGCGGAGAGACCCAGTACTTC,CASRGSGETQYF
few,TRBD1,TRBV20-1,TRBJ2-7,TGCAGTGTCATGACAGGGGGCAACGAGCAGTACTTC,CSVMTGGNEQYF
NA,TRBD2,TRBV4-2,TRBJ2-5,TGTGCCAGCAGCCAAGATCATATTGCGGGAGGAGGGACCCAGTACTTC,CASSQDHIAGGGTQYF
many,NA,TRBV12-3/TRBV12-4,TRBJ2-1,TGTGCCAGCAGTAACTCACCCGGGACACTTGGCTCCTACAATGAGCAGTTCTTC,CASSNSPGTLGSYNEQFF
many,TRBD1,TRBV7-8,TRBJ1-4,TGTGCCAGCAGCGTAGACAGGGCGTTTAATGAAAAACTGTTTTTT,CASSVDRAFNEKLFF
many,TRBD2,TRBV5-4,TRBJ2-3,TGTGCCAGCAGCTTGGTTGCGGGGGGTGGAGATACGCAGTATTTT,CASSLVAGGGDTQYF
few,TRBD1,TRBV9,TRBJ2-7,TGTGCCAGCAGCGTAGGGTCCACAGGGGGCCAGTCCGAGCAGTACTTC,CASSVGSTGGQSEQYF
many,NA,TRBV10-3,TRBJ1-4,TGTGCCATCAGTGATGGGCCTAATGAAAAACTGTTTTTT,CAISDGPNEKLFF
many,NA,TRBV5-1,TRBJ1-2,TGCGCCAGCAGCACCGCGGCAGGGGCAGGGAGCGGCTACACCTTC,CASSTAAGAGSGYTF
many,NA,TRBV2,TRBJ1-5,TGTGCCAGCAGTGAAATCAGCAATCAGCCCCAGCATTTT,CASSEISNQPQHF
many,NA,TRBV6-1,TRBJ2-7,TGTGCCAGCAAATACGACAGAGACTACGAGCAGTACTTC,CASKYDRDYEQYF
many,TRBD2,TRBV11-2,TRBJ2-3,TGTGCCAGCAGACAAATACTAGCGGGATATGGCACAGATACGCAGTATTTT,CASRQILAGYGTDTQYF
few,NA,TRBV24-1,TRBJ2-5,TGTGCCACCAGTGATTTGAATCGGGAGACCCAGTACTTC,CATSDLNRETQYF
many,TRBD2,TRBV5-1,TRBJ2-5,TGCGCCAGCAGTTTAAGCGGGAGAGGGGGTGAGACCCAGTACTTC,CASSLSGRGGETQYF
few,NA,TRBV14,TRBJ2-7,TGTGCCAGCAGCCAGGGATGGGGGCAGTACTTC,CASSQGWGQYF
NA,NA,TRBV4-2,TRBJ2-3,TGTGCCAGCAGCCAAGTTCCAAGAACTAGCACAGATACGCAGTATTTT,CASSQVPRTSTDTQYF
many,NA,TRBV11-2,TRBJ2-5,TGTGCCAGCAGCTTAGAAGCGTTTGAAGAGACCCAGTACTTC,CASSLEAFEETQYF
NA,NA,TRBV5-4,TRBJ1-2,TGTGCCAGCAGCCCTCGGGGCCCGTCGGACTATGGCTACACCTTC,CASSPRGPSDYGYTF
NA,NA,TRBV20-1,TRBJ2-7,TGCAGTGCCGCCACGCGGGACTACGAGCAGTACTTC,CSAATRDYEQYF
many,TRBD1,TRBV5-1,TRBJ1-2,TGCGCCAGCAGCGAGACAGGGGGCAGGGGCTACACCTTC,CASSETGGRGYTF
NA,NA,TRBV5-5,TRBJ2-7,TGTGCCAGCAGCTTGGGATACGGGGGTTTCTACGAGCAGTACTTC,CASSLGYGGFYEQYF
few,NA,TRBV29-1,TRBJ2-2,TGCAGCGTTGGAAAGGGGCTAGCCCGGGAGCTGTTTTTT,CSVGKGLARELFF
many,NA,TRBV7-2,TRBJ2-7,TGTGCCAGCAGCTTAGGGGGCTCCGGACTCCCCTACGAGCAGTACTTC,CASSLGGSGLPYEQYF
NA,NA,TRBV5-6,TRBJ1-5,TGTGCCAGCAGCTTGGCCTCTCAGGGCCGCAATCAGCCCCAGCATTTT,CASSLASQGRNQPQHF
NA,NA,TRBV15,TRBJ2-2,TGTGCCACCAGCATAAGGGGTTATGCCGGGGAGCTGTTTTTT,CATSIRGYAGELFF
many,NA,TRBV28,TRBJ2-7,TGTGCCAGCAGTTTACCCTTGGGGGCGGGAGCCGACGAGCAGTACTTC,CASSLPLGAGADEQYF
many,NA,TRBV2,TRBJ1-1,TGTGCCAGCAAAGAGAACACTGAAGCTTTCTTT,CASKENTEAFF
many,NA,TRBV20-1,TRBJ2-1,TGCAGTGCTAGGGGGGAACACCATAACAATGAGCAGTTCTTC,CSARGEHHNNEQFF
many,NA,TRBV7-9,TRBJ1-1,TGTGCCAGCAACCTGATGGGGGCTGAAGCTTTCTTT,CASNLMGAEAFF
few,NA,TRBV7-9,TRBJ2-7,TGTGCCAGCAGCTCACCGGGTGGAGAGCAGTACTTC,CASSSPGGEQYF
many,TRBD1,TRBV30,TRBJ2-7,TGTGCCTGGAAGCGCGCGGGACAGGGCTACGAGCAGTACTTC,CAWKRAGQGYEQYF
few,NA,TRBV20-1,TRBJ2-3,TGCAGTGCGGACACCACCGCAGGGCTCAGACAAACAGATACGCAGTATTTT,CSADTTAGLRQTDTQYF
many,TRBD1,TRBV6-1,TRBJ1-5,TGTGCCAGCAGTCCGGATCACAGGGGTGGCAATCAGCCCCAGCATTTT,CASSPDHRGGNQPQHF
many,TRBD2,TRBV5-1,TRBJ2-7,TGCGCCAGCAGCTTGGGGTCTAGCGGGAGTTTCTACGAGCAGTACTTC,CASSLGSSGSFYEQYF
many,TRBD1,TRBV18,TRBJ1-2,TGTGCCAGCTCAGAGGACAGGGGGCGCGGTGGCTACACCTTC,CASSEDRGRGGYTF
NA,NA,TRBV9,TRBJ2-6,TGTGCCAGCAGCGTAGGGGGTAGTCGGGAAACTGGGGCCAACGTCCTGACTTTC,CASSVGGSRETGANVLTF
many,TRBD1,TRBV3-1,TRBJ2-2,TGTGCCAGCAGCGGGGGACAGGGGTACACCGGGGAGCTGTTTTTT,CASSGGQGYTGELFF
many,TRBD1,TRBV28,TRBJ2-7,TGTGCCAGCAGCAGAATCGGGACAGCCTTATCCTACGAGCAGTACTTC,CASSRIGTALSYEQYF
NA,NA,TRBV9,TRBJ1-3,TGTGCCAGCAGCCCACCCCAGAGCTCTGGAAACACCATATATTTT,CASSPPQSSGNTIYF
many,NA,TRBV28,TRBJ2-7,TGTGCCAGCAGGCAGAAGTACGAGCAGTACTTC,CASRQKYEQYF
NA,TRBD2,TRBV28,TRBJ2-2,TGTGCCAGCAGAGTACCCCCCGGGACTACCACCGGGGAGCTGTTTTTT,CASRVPPGTTTGELFF
many,NA,TRBV5-5,TRBJ1-2,TGTGCCAGCAGTCCGGACTCACGCTATGGCTACACCTTC,CASSPDSRYGYTF
few,NA,TRBV7-9,TRBJ2-1,TGTGCCAGCAGCCTCTGGAACAGGGACTACAATGAGCAGTTCTTC,CASSLWNRDYNEQFF
many,TRBD1,TRBV5-6,TRBJ2-7,TGTGCCAGCAGCCGGACAGGGCGCGAGCAGTACTTC,CASSRTGREQYF
many,TRBD1,TRBV20-1,TRBJ2-1,TGCAGTGCTAGAGATTTTGGAGGACAGGCAACCTACAATGAGCAGTTCTTC,CSARDFGGQATYNEQFF
many,NA,TRBV2,TRBJ2-3,TGTGCCAGCAGTGATTTAGGCAGGAGCACAGATACGCAGTATTTT,CASSDLGRSTDTQYF
many,TRBD1,TRBV28,TRBJ1-5,TGTGCCAGCAGTTCGGGACAGGTATATAGTCAGCCCCAGCATTTT,CASSSGQVYSQPQHF
few,NA,TRBV19,TRBJ1-4,TGTGCCAGTAGTCCCCCCTCGGGGGGAAGAGAAAAACTGTTTTTT,CASSPPSGGREKLFF